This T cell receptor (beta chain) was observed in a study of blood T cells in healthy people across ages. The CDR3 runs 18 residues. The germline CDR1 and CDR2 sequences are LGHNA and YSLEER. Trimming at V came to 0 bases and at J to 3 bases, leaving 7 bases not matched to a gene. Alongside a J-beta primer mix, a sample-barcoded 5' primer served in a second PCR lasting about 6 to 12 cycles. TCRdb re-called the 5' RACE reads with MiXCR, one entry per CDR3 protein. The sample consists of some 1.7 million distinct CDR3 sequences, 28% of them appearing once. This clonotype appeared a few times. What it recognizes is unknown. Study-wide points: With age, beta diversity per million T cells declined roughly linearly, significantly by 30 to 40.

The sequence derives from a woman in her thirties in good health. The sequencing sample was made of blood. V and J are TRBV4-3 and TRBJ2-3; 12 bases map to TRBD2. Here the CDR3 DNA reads TGCGCCAGCAGCCAAGATCCTGGACTAGCGGGAACGACAGATACGCAGTATTTT. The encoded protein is CASSQDPGLAGTTDTQYF.